Included here is one T cell receptor (beta chain) sequence, with context. Its antigen is still unknown. These data are taken from a study of cytomegalovirus exposure and HLA in healthy donors. Study-wide results and limits: Association of a missense DCLRE1C variant with TCR beta V- and J-gene trimming was reported in a later analysis. Further analysis, carried out later, found HLA-associated TCR beta chains more clonally expanded than equally common other chains.

The CDR3 length is 13 residues. Germline-derived CDR1 and CDR2 are MRHNA and SNTAGT. Trimming removed 5 bases at V and 4 bases at J, with 9 bases between. PCR primers comprised 60 Vbeta and 13 Jbeta primers. TCRdb's table, derived via immunoSEQ multiplex PCR, lists solely in-frame clones and lacks some. The sample includes about 150,000 clones, around 84% of them seen just once. Sample: PBMCs. This TCR came from a boy aged 2 to 9 in good health and CMV-seronegative. V and J are TRBV6-4 and TRBJ2-1, with TRBD2 as a possible D gene (5 bases). The CDR3 reads CASSSGYYNEQFF. CDR3 sequence (DNA): TGTGCCAGCAGTAGCGGTTATTACAATGAGCAGTTCTTC.